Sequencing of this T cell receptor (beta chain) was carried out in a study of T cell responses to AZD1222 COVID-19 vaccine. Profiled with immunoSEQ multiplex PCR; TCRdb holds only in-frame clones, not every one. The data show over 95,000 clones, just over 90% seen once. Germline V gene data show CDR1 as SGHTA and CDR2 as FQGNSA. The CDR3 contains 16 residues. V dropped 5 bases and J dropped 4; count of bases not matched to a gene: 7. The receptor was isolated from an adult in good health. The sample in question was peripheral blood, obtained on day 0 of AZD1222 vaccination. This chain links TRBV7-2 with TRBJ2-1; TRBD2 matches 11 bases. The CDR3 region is CASSPRTSGLYNEQFF. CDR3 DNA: TGTGCCAGCAGCCCGAGGACTAGCGGGCTATACAATGAGCAGTTCTTC.